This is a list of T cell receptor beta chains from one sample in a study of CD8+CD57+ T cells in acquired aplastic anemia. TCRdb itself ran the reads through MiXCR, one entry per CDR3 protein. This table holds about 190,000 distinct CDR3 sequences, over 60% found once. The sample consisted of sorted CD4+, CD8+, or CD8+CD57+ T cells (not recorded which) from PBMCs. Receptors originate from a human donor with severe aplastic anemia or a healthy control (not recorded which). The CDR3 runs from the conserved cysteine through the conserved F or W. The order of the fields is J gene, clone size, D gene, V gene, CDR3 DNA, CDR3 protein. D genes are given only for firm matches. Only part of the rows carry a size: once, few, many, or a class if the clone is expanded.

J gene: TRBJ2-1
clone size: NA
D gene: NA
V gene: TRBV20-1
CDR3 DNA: TGCAGTGCTAGGGGGGGGGCGCAGCACAATGAGCAGTTCTTC
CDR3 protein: CSARGGAQHNEQFF

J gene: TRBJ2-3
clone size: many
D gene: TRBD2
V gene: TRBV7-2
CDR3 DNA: TGTGCCAGCAGCTTAAGGTTCCGGGGGGGCCTAACAGATACGCAGTATTTT
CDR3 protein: CASSLRFRGGLTDTQYF

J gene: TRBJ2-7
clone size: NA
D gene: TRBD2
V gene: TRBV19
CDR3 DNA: TGTGCCAGTAGCGTAAATTTAAGGCGGGGGGCAGACTACGAGCAGTACTTC
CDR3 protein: CASSVNLRRGADYEQYF

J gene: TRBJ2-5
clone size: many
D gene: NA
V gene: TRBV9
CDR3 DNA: TGTGCCAGCAGCGGAGACCCCGAGGGGGAGACCCAGTACTTC
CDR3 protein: CASSGDPEGETQYF

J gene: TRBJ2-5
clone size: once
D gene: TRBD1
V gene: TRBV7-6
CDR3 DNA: TGTGCCAGCAGCCGAAGGACAGGGGGCGCGGAGACCCAGTACTTC
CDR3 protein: CASSRRTGGAETQYF

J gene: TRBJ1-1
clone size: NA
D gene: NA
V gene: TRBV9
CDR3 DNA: TGTGCCAGCAGCGCAGTGGACACTGAAGCTTTCTTT
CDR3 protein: CASSAVDTEAFF

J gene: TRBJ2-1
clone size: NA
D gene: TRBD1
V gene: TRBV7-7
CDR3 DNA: TGTGCCAGCAGCTCGGGACAGGGGATGGGTGAGCAGTTCTTC
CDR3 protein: CASSSGQGMGEQFF

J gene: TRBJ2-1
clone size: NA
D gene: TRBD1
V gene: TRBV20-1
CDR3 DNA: TGCAGTGCCAAAAGACAGGGACATGAGCAGTTCTTC
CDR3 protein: CSAKRQGHEQFF

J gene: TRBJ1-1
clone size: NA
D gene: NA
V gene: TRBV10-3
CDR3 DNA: TGTGCCATCAGTCGTGACACTGAAGCTTTCTTT
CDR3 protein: CAISRDTEAFF

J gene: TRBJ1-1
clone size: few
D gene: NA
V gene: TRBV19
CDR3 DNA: TGTGCCTCTTATCCCAGTGGACATGTGAACACTGAAGCTTTCTTT
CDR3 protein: CASYPSGHVNTEAFF

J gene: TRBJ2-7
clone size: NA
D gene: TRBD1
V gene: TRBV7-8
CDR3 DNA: TGTGCCAGCAGCTGGGGACAGAGATCCTACGAGCAGTACTTC
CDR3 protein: CASSWGQRSYEQYF

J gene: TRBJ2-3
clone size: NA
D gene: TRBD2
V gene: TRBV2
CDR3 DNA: TGTGCCAGCAGCACCGGGACTAGCAAAGATACGCAGTATTTT
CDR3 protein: CASSTGTSKDTQYF

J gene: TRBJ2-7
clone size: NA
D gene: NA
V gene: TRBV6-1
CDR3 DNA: TGTGCCAGCAGTCCGGGACTGATAGCCTACGAGCAGTACTTC
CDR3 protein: CASSPGLIAYEQYF

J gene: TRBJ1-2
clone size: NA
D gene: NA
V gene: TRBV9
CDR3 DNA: TGTGCCAGCAGCGCTAACACCGGGGAGGCTCCCCCTTATGGTTACACCTTC
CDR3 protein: CASSANTGEAPPYGYTF

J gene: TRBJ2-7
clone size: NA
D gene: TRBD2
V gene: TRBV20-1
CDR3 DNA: TGCAGTGCTAGCCGGGCTAGCGGGAGCCACGAGCAGTACTTC
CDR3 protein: CSASRASGSHEQYF

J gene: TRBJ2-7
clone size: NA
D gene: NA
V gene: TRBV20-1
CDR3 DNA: TGCAGTGCCCTGCGAGCGGCCACCTACGAGCAGTACTTC
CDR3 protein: CSALRAATYEQYF

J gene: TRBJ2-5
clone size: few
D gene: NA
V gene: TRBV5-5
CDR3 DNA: TGTGCCAGCAGCTTAAGCGGTCAAGAGACCCAGTACTTC
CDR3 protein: CASSLSGQETQYF

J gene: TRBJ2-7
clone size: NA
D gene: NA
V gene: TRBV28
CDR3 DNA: TGTGCCAGCATCGGGGCCATGACTAGTCCCTCCGAGCAGTACTTC
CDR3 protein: CASIGAMTSPSEQYF

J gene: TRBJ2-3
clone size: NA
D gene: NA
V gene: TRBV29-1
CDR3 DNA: TGCAGCGTTCGCCTAGCGAGCACAGATACGCAGTATTTT
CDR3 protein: CSVRLASTDTQYF

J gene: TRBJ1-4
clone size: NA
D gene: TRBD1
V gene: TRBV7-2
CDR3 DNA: TGTGCCAGCAGCTTCGGACAGGCTAATGAAAAACTGTTTTTT
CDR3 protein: CASSFGQANEKLFF

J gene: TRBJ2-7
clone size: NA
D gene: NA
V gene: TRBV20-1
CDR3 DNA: TGCAGTGCTAGTGGGACATCCTCCTACGAGCAGTACTTC
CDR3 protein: CSASGTSSYEQYF

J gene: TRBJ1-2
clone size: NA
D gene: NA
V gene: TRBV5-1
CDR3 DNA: TGCGCCAGCGCCCCAGGGTATTACTATGGCTACACCTTC
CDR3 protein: CASAPGYYYGYTF

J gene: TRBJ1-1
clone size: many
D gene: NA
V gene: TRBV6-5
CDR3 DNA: TGTGCCAGCAGTTACTCATCGGGTTCCACTGAAGCTTTCTTT
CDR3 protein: CASSYSSGSTEAFF

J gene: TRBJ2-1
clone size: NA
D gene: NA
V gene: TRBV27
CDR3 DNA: TGTGCCAGCAGTTTAAGTCGGGGGGCCCTCTACAATGAGCAGTTCTTC
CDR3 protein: CASSLSRGALYNEQFF

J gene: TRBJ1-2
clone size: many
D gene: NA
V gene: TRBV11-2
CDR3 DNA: TGTGCCAGCAGCTTGCTAGAGGTAGACGGCTACACCTTC
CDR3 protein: CASSLLEVDGYTF

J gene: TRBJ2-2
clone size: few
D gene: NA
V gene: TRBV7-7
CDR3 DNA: TGTGCTAGCAGCTTAGGACGGATGATAAACACCGGGGAGCTGTTTTTT
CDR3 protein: CASSLGRMINTGELFF

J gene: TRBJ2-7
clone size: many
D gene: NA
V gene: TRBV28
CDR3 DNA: TGTGCCAGCAGCCTACACGAGCAGTACTTC
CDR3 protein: CASSLHEQYF

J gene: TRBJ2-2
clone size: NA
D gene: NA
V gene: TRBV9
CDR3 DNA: TGTGCCAGCAGCCACCCCTCCGAGGGGGGGGAGCTGTTTTTT
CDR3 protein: CASSHPSEGGELFF

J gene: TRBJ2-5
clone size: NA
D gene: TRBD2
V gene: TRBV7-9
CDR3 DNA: TGTGCCTGGGGGAGGGACCAAAACCAAGAGACCCAGTACTTC
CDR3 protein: CAWGRDQNQETQYF

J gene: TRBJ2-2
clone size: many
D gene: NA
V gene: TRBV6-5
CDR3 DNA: TGTGCCAGCAGTTATATTGAGTCGGTTTCCGGGGAGCTGTTTTTT
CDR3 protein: CASSYIESVSGELFF

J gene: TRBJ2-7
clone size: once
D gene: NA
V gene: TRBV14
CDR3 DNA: TGTGCCAGCAGCCAAGAAATAGGAACATCCTACGAGCAGTACTTC
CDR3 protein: CASSQEIGTSYEQYF

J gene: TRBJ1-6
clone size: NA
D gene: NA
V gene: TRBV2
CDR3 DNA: TGTGCCAGCAGTGGTAGCTATAATTCACCCCTCCACTTT
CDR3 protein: CASSGSYNSPLHF

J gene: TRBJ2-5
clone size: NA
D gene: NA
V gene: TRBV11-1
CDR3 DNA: TGTGCCAGCAGGTCCGGGGCAGGGTTCGGGACCCAGTACTTC
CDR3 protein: CASRSGAGFGTQYF

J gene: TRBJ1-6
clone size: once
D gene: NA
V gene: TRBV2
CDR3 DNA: TGTGCCACCCAGGCCGGGAGCTCCTATAATTCACCCCTCCACTTT
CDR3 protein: CATQAGSSYNSPLHF

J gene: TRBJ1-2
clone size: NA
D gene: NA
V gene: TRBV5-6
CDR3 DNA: TGTGCCAGCAGACTGATGGACGGCGCTAACTATGGCTACACCTTC
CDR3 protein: CASRLMDGANYGYTF